This is a list of T cell receptor beta chains from one sample in a study of vaccination and CD4 T cells after COVID-19. TCRdb reprocessed the PCR reads via MiXCR and lists one record per CDR3 protein. The sample comprises fewer than 12,000 distinct CDR3 sequences, roughly 28% of which are singletons, and around 8% rests with the top ten. No antigens are known for them. What was sequenced was CD4+ T cells from blood, cultured in vitro. The receptors derive from a human donor who had recovered from COVID-19. Each CDR3 is given with its conserved first and last residue. D genes are given only for firm matches. Rows give clone size only sometimes, using once, few, many, or a class for an expanded clone.

clone size: -; V gene: TRBV4-1; J gene: TRBJ1-6; D gene: TRBD1; CDR3 protein: CASSHPGQTVGSPLHF; CDR3 DNA: TGCGCCAGCAGCCACCCGGGACAGACAGTCGGTTCACCCCTCCACTTT
clone size: few; V gene: TRBV7-2; J gene: TRBJ2-1; D gene: TRBD1; CDR3 protein: CASSSRWAQGARNEQFF; CDR3 DNA: TGTGCCAGCAGCTCTCGGTGGGCACAGGGGGCGAGGAATGAGCAGTTCTTC
clone size: few; V gene: TRBV27; J gene: TRBJ2-3; D gene: TRBD1; CDR3 protein: CASSSPGTGASGTQYF; CDR3 DNA: TGTGCCAGCAGTTCCCCCGGGACAGGGGCGTCCGGTACGCAGTATTTT
clone size: -; V gene: TRBV7-6; J gene: TRBJ2-7; D gene: -; CDR3 protein: CASSLLGGDLEQYF; CDR3 DNA: TGTGCCAGCAGCCTCCTAGGGGGGGACTTAGAGCAGTACTTC
clone size: few; V gene: TRBV27; J gene: TRBJ2-6; D gene: -; CDR3 protein: CASSSSSGANVLTF; CDR3 DNA: TGTGCCAGCAGTTCTAGCTCTGGGGCCAACGTCCTGACTTTC
clone size: few; V gene: TRBV5-1; J gene: TRBJ2-3; D gene: -; CDR3 protein: CASALGVAATDTQYF; CDR3 DNA: TGCGCCAGCGCCTTGGGGGTAGCGGCCACAGATACGCAGTATTTT
clone size: -; V gene: TRBV7-2; J gene: TRBJ1-2; D gene: -; CDR3 protein: CASSFDWERSYGYTF; CDR3 DNA: TGTGCCAGCAGCTTCGACTGGGAGAGGAGCTATGGCTACACCTTC
clone size: -; V gene: TRBV4-1; J gene: TRBJ1-2; D gene: -; CDR3 protein: CASSQDRRTEIYGYTF; CDR3 DNA: TGCGCCAGCAGCCAAGATCGTAGGACAGAAATCTATGGCTACACCTTC
clone size: -; V gene: TRBV5-4; J gene: TRBJ1-6; D gene: TRBD1; CDR3 protein: CASSYSGQGGSPLHF; CDR3 DNA: TGTGCCAGCAGCTACAGCGGACAGGGCGGTTCACCCCTCCACTTT
clone size: -; V gene: TRBV2; J gene: TRBJ2-7; D gene: -; CDR3 protein: CASSEVPGSYEQYF; CDR3 DNA: TGTGCCAGCAGTGAAGTACCAGGCTCCTACGAGCAGTACTTC
clone size: few; V gene: TRBV19; J gene: TRBJ1-2; D gene: -; CDR3 protein: CASSPRSVLNYGYTF; CDR3 DNA: TGTGCCAGTAGTCCGCGATCAGTCCTTAACTATGGCTACACCTTC
clone size: -; V gene: TRBV19; J gene: TRBJ2-7; D gene: -; CDR3 protein: CASSPRYGSEQYF; CDR3 DNA: TGTGCCAGTAGTCCCCGTTACGGCTCCGAGCAGTACTTC
clone size: -; V gene: TRBV5-6; J gene: TRBJ2-7; D gene: -; CDR3 protein: CASSLTVPEEQYF; CDR3 DNA: TGTGCCAGCAGCTTGACAGTCCCCGAGGAGCAGTACTTC
clone size: medium-sized; V gene: TRBV6-2/TRBV6-3; J gene: TRBJ1-5; D gene: -; CDR3 protein: CASSPSWNQPQHF; CDR3 DNA: TGTGCCAGCAGTCCCTCCTGGAATCAGCCCCAGCATTTT
clone size: few; V gene: TRBV27; J gene: TRBJ1-1; D gene: -; CDR3 protein: CASSIRTNTEAFF; CDR3 DNA: TGTGCCAGCAGTATAAGGACCAACACTGAAGCTTTCTTT
clone size: few; V gene: TRBV29-1; J gene: TRBJ2-5; D gene: TRBD2; CDR3 protein: CSVGAGTSGGRGGTQYF; CDR3 DNA: TGCAGCGTGGGGGCTGGCACTAGCGGGGGCCGTGGAGGGACCCAGTACTTC
clone size: -; V gene: TRBV12-3/TRBV12-4; J gene: TRBJ1-1; D gene: TRBD1; CDR3 protein: CASRSTGLNTEAFF; CDR3 DNA: TGTGCCAGCAGATCGACAGGGCTGAACACTGAAGCTTTCTTT
clone size: few; V gene: TRBV11-3; J gene: TRBJ2-2; D gene: -; CDR3 protein: CASSSGQSGELFF; CDR3 DNA: TGTGCCAGCAGCTCAGGACAGAGCGGGGAGCTGTTTTTT
clone size: -; V gene: TRBV20-1; J gene: TRBJ1-3; D gene: -; CDR3 protein: CSAVRTDEGNTIYF; CDR3 DNA: TGCAGTGCTGTCAGGACGGACGAAGGAAACACCATATATTTT
clone size: -; V gene: TRBV7-2; J gene: TRBJ2-2; D gene: -; CDR3 protein: CASSRPTGNGELFF; CDR3 DNA: TGTGCCAGCAGCCGTCCCACTGGAAACGGGGAGCTGTTTTTT
clone size: few; V gene: TRBV5-1; J gene: TRBJ1-2; D gene: -; CDR3 protein: CASSLSGDDGYTF; CDR3 DNA: TGCGCCAGCAGCTTATCCGGGGACGATGGCTACACCTTC
clone size: few; V gene: TRBV6-2/TRBV6-3; J gene: TRBJ2-5; D gene: TRBD2; CDR3 protein: CASTAQLAGGGETQYF; CDR3 DNA: TGTGCCAGCACTGCCCAGCTAGCGGGGGGAGGAGAGACCCAGTACTTC
clone size: few; V gene: TRBV7-9; J gene: TRBJ1-2; D gene: TRBD1; CDR3 protein: CASSQGTGDSGYTF; CDR3 DNA: TGTGCCAGCAGCCAAGGGACAGGGGATTCTGGCTACACCTTC
clone size: medium-sized; V gene: TRBV27; J gene: TRBJ1-2; D gene: -; CDR3 protein: CASAPGQPYYGYTF; CDR3 DNA: TGTGCCAGCGCCCCGGGACAACCTTATTATGGCTACACCTTC
clone size: -; V gene: TRBV6-1; J gene: TRBJ2-1; D gene: TRBD2; CDR3 protein: CASSPLGGSSGSGVEQFF; CDR3 DNA: TGTGCCAGCAGTCCCCTCGGGGGGTCTAGCGGGAGTGGGGTTGAGCAGTTCTTC
clone size: -; V gene: TRBV6-5; J gene: TRBJ1-2; D gene: -; CDR3 protein: CASSYSGALGYTF; CDR3 DNA: TGTGCCAGCAGTTACTCAGGCGCCTTGGGCTACACCTTC
clone size: few; V gene: TRBV6-5; J gene: TRBJ1-2; D gene: -; CDR3 protein: CASSSPGVGQYGYTF; CDR3 DNA: TGTGCCAGCAGTTCCCCGGGCGTAGGGCAGTATGGCTACACCTTC